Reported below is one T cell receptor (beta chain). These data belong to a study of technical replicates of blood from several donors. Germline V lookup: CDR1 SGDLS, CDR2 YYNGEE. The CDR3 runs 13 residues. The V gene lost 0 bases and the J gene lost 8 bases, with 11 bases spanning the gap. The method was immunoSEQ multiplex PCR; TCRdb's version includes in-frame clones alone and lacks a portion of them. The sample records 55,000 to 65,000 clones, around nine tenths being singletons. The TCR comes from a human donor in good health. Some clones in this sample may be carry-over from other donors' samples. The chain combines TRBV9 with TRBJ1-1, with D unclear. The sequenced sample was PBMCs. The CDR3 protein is CASSVGEGREAFF. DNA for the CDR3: TGTGCCAGCAGCGTAGGGGAGGGAAGAGAAGCTTTCTTT.